This T cell receptor (beta chain) was recovered during a study of T-cell reconstitution after alpha-beta-depleted transplantation in children (dated by TCRdb to the mid-2010s). Looking at the study overall: Using TCR repertoire profiling, the study quantitatively followed how T-cell immune reconstitution unfolded in children after TCRalphabeta/CD19-depleted allogeneic hematopoietic cell transplantation.

What the work shows at the level of the full study, not this receptor alone: The high TCRbeta diversity at day 60 in some patients was ascribed to recipient T cells and intrathymic progenitors that had survived conditioning. Hyperexpanded clone frequencies declined over subsequent months; after one year, T-cell counts and TCRbeta diversity were mostly attributed to newly produced T cells. About two months after transplant, the apparently early recovery of alphabetaT-cell counts reportedly depended on just several hundred clones that had expanded rapidly and came from non-depleted graft cells.

On this clonotype: Its cognate antigen has yet to be identified. Qualities for individual bases were not recorded, and no much larger clone is one base off.

Library preparation was by PCR. Sequencing was performed on an Illumina HiSeq 2500. TCR libraries were prepared with molecular barcoding, using unique molecular identifiers to normalize TCRbeta repertoire quantification. TCRdb trimmed public reads at Q25 via fastp, called clones via MiXCR and kept in-frame beta chains. Rows with a matching CDR3 protein are joined into one entry that keeps the most common DNA and genes. The table for this sample lists approximately 980,000 distinct CDR3 sequences; roughly 29% of them were counted only once. The ten largest clones represent over 25% of the sample. As encoded in the germline V gene, CDR1 is MDHEN while CDR2 is SYDVKM. The CDR3 covers 16 residues, taking in both the cysteine and the phenylalanine. Solely the CDR3 DNA is kept, with 48 bases framed from the first base. Trimming accounts for 6 bases at V and 0 bases at J, while the number of junction bases matched to no gene is 11.

The intended sense of this specimen's treatment or condition label: allogeneic hematopoietic cell transplantation with graft depleted of TCRalphabeta T cells and CD19 B cells. The transplant recipients were children given TCRalphabeta/CD19-depleted allogeneic hematopoietic cell grafts. The chain employs TRBV28 and TRBJ2-7; the central 7 bases match TRBD1. The source was PBMCs, mostly from graft donor cells, collected 360 days after TCRalphabeta/CD19-depleted stem cell transplant. This receptor was taken from a boy less than two years old who had a stem cell transplant for SCID, so the T cells may come from the graft donor. The DNA sequence is TGTGCCAGCAGCTCCGGGTGGGACAGTAGCTCCTACGAGCAGTACTTC. Translated, it gives CASSSGWDSSSYEQYF.